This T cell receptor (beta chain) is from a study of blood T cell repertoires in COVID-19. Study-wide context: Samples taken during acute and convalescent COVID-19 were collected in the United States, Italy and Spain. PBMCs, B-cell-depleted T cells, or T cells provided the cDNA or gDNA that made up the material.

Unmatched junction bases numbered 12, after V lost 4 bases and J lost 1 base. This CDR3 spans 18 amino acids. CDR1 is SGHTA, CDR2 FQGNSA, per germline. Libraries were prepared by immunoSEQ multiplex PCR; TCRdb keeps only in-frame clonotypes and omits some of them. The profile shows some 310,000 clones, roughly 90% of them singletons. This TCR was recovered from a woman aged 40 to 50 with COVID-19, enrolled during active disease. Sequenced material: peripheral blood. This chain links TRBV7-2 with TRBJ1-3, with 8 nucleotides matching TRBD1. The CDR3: CASSWGLGDRRSGNTIYF. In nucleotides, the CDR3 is TGTGCCAGCAGCTGGGGGCTAGGGGACAGGAGGTCTGGAAACACCATATATTTT.